What follows are 26 T cell receptor beta chains derived from one specimen sequenced in a study of shared clonotypes between healthy human individuals. Clones were read by immunoSEQ multiplex PCR, and TCRdb kept only the in-frame ones, dropping some. The repertoire holds roughly 2.4 million clones, with roughly 95% as singletons. The sample consisted of naive CD4+ T cells sorted from blood. Subset defined: CD45RA+ positively selected. These receptors all come from a man aged 18 to 30 in good health.

The genes are TRBV5-1 and TRBJ1-3; 8 positions agree with TRBD1. V lost 7 bases and J lost 4; bases outside the gene matches: 13. This CDR3 spans 16 amino acids. Germline V CDR1 and CDR2: SGHRS, YFSETQ. The CDR3 DNA reads as TGCGCCAGCTCCACCAGGACAGGGCACGGAGGAAACACCATATATTTT. Translated, it gives CASSTRTGHGGNTIYF.

The CDR3 DNA follows: TGTGCCAGCAGCTACAGGAGCGATACGCAGTATTTT. It translates to CASSYRSDTQYF. The chain joins TRBV11-1 to TRBJ2-3; D is possibly TRBD1 (5 bases). The CDR3 extends over 12 amino acids. Germline V lookup: CDR1 SGHAT, CDR2 FQDESV (reference sequence). V was clipped by 4 bases and J by 6 bases, with 8 bases between them.

DNA of the CDR3: TGTGCCAGCTCAAGGGGGGCAGGTGAAGCTTTCTTT. Amino acid sequence: CASSRGAGEAFF. The V call is TRBV6-5, the J call TRBJ1-1, with TRBD1 as a possible D gene (6 bases). The CDR3 sequence is 12 residues long. Trimming stripped 8 bases from V and 7 bases from J, with 14 bases between. CDR1 is MNHEY and CDR2 is SVGAGI in the germline V gene.

V is TRBV6-5 and J is TRBJ2-3; 9 bases line up with TRBD2. Germline loops: CDR1 MNHEY, CDR2 SVGAGI. This CDR3 has 15 residues. After removal of 6 bases from V and 2 bases from J, the junction contained 6 bases not matched to a gene. The CDR3 DNA reads as TGTGCCAGCAGCTCGACTAGCGGATCCACAGATACGCAGTATTTT. Translated, it gives CASSSTSGSTDTQYF.

The chain links TRBV2 to TRBJ2-7; D not certain. This CDR3 has 13 amino acids. The V end was cut by 7 bases, the J end by 4 bases, with 14 bases between. Germline values: CDR1 SNHLY, CDR2 FYNNEI. The CDR3 nucleotides are TGTGCCAGCACCGGCGGCCGCGGATACGAGCAGTACTTC. Translated: CASTGGRGYEQYF.

The chain has TRBV10-3 and TRBJ1-1; 12 nucleotides match TRBD1. The CDR3 spans 14 residues. Trimming removed 7 bases from V and 6 bases from J; junction bases left unmatched: 6. Germline V CDR1 and CDR2: ENHRY, SYGVKD. CDR3 in amino acids: CAITGTGGLSEAFF. CDR3 nucleotides: TGTGCCATCACCGGGACAGGGGGCCTTTCTGAAGCTTTCTTT.

This chain's CDR3 is CASSDHTEAFF. The CDR3 DNA reads as TGTGCCAGCAGTGACCACACTGAAGCTTTCTTT. The chain carries TRBV6-1 and TRBJ1-1; no clear D. V gave up 3 bases and J gave up 3 bases, with 2 bases separating them. Germline lookup yields CDR1 MNHNS and CDR2 SASEGT. CDR3 size: 11 residues.

The V and J genes are TRBV30 and TRBJ2-3; D is unresolved. V shed 3 bases and J shed 2 bases, with 3 bases lying between them. The CDR3 sequence is 11 residues long. Per the germline V gene, CDR1 is GTSNPN and CDR2 is SVGIG (reference sequence). The CDR3 region has the DNA TGTGCCTGGAGAGACACAGATACGCAGTATTTT. Its protein is CAWRDTDTQYF. Supplemented by reference TRBV30 and TRBJ2-3, the full variable domain reads SQTIHQWPATLVQPVGSPLSLECTVEGTSNPNLYWYRQAAGRGLQLLFYSVGIGQISSEVPQNLSASRPQDRQFILSSKKLLLSDSGFYLCAWRDTDTQYFGPGTRLTVL.

In this sample, this clone turned up once. V gene TRBV10-3 combines with J gene TRBJ2-5, with TRBD1 matching 7 bases. Trimming cost V 6 bases and J 7 bases; bases outside gene matches: 11. CDR1 and CDR2 (germline): ENHRY, SYGVKD. The CDR3 is 14 amino acids. CDR3 in DNA: TGTGCCATCAGCTCGGACAGGTCAGGATTGACCCAGTACTTC. This translates into CAISSDRSGLTQYF.

This chain links TRBV18 with TRBJ2-7; D remains ambiguous. Germline values: CDR1 KGHSH, CDR2 LQKENI. Between the trimmed V and J ends, which lost 6 bases and 5 bases, there was a span of 17 bases. The CDR3 has 14 amino acids. In nucleotides, the CDR3 is TGTGCCAGCTCTCCCCCCTGGGGATCGGACGAGCAGTACTTC. Its protein product is CASSPPWGSDEQYF.

The V gene is TRBV7-9, the J gene TRBJ2-1; TRBD2 matches 10 bases. The CDR3 covers 13 residues. The V gene's germline CDR1 is SEHNR and CDR2 FQNEAQ (reference sequence). The J segment lost 6 bases and the V segment lost 7 bases, leaving 3 bases of the junction unmatched. CDR3 in DNA: TGTGCCAGCATACTAGCGGGAATCAATGAGCAGTTCTTC. Its protein is CASILAGINEQFF.

This rearrangement joins TRBV7-2 to TRBJ2-1; 7 bases are a match to TRBD2. The CDR3 runs 14 residues. Per germline, CDR1 SGHTA and CDR2 FQGNSA. Losses at the gene ends were 6 bases for V and 7 bases for J; bases not matched to a gene: 9. The CDR3 nucleotides read TGTGCCAGCAGGGAAGCGGGAACGCTGAATGAGCAGTTCTTC. This codes for CASREAGTLNEQFF.

The J gene is TRBJ2-1, the V gene TRBV13, with 7 bases aligning to TRBD2. The CDR3 has 18 residues. The V segment lost 5 bases and the J segment 1 base; nucleotides outside the gene matches: 14. Germline lookup yields CDR1 PRHDT and CDR2 FYEKMQ (reference sequence). In nucleotides, the CDR3 is TGTGCCAGCAGCGTGAGCTGGTGGGGAGGGGAGTCCTACAATGAGCAGTTCTTC. Amino acid sequence: CASSVSWWGGESYNEQFF.

V and J are TRBV6-5 and TRBJ2-7, with D unclear. CDR3 length equals 13 residues. Looked up from germline, CDR1 is MNHEY and CDR2 is SVGAGI. The V gene lost 5 bases and the J gene lost 2 bases, with 10 bases spanning the gap. CDR3 in DNA: TGTGCCAGCAGTACTTCAGGTACCTACGAGCAGTACTTC. It yields the protein CASSTSGTYEQYF.

The chain is built from TRBV7-3 and TRBJ2-5; D is possibly TRBD1 (5 bases). V was clipped by 5 bases and J by 5 bases, with 12 bases between them. CDR3 size: 13 residues. Per germline, CDR1 SGHTA and CDR2 FQGTGA. The CDR3 region is CASSPGSGETQYF. DNA for the CDR3: TGTGCCAGCAGCCCAGGGTCCGGGGAGACCCAGTACTTC.

The sample holds one count of this clone. J is TRBJ2-4 and V is TRBV28; D may correspond to TRBD1 or TRBD2 (5 bases each). The CDR3 totals 16 residues. Germline loops: CDR1 MDHEN, CDR2 SYDVKM. Trimming took 2 bases from V and 9 from J, leaving 20 bases between them. CDR3 sequence (DNA): TGTGCCAGCAGTTTAGGGGGACCCCGCAATTTGGGCATTCAGTACTTC. It specifies CASSLGGPRNLGIQYF.

This sequence joins TRBV30 and TRBJ1-1; the D is unclear. From germline, CDR1 is GTSNPN and CDR2 SVGIG (reference sequence). The CDR3 is 12 residues long. V was pared by 2 bases and J by 1 base, with 5 bases between. The CDR3 is CAWSSSNTEAFF. The CDR3 DNA follows: TGTGCCTGGAGTTCCTCGAACACTGAAGCTTTCTTT.

This rearrangement joins TRBV2 to TRBJ1-5, with 8 bases lining up with TRBD1. This CDR3 is built from 15 residues. Germline trimming cut 5 bases from V and 6 bases from J; bases unmatched to any gene: 9. CDR1 is SNHLY and CDR2 is FYNNEI in the germline V gene. The CDR3 reads CASSRQGLLSQPQHF. The CDR3, as DNA: TGTGCCAGCAGTAGACAGGGGCTTCTGAGTCAGCCCCAGCATTTT.

V is TRBV30 and J is TRBJ1-4, with 10 positions matching TRBD1. The CDR3 extends over 13 amino acids. Germline CDR1 is GTSNPN and CDR2 is SVGIG (reference sequence). Losses at the gene ends were 5 bases for V and 8 bases for J; bases not matched to a gene: 5. CDR3 sequence reads: CAWAGTGDEKLFF. CDR3 bases: TGTGCCTGGGCCGGGACAGGGGACGAAAAACTGTTTTTT.

This sequence joins TRBV6-6 and TRBJ2-7; D call uncertain. The CDR3 extends over 14 amino acids. Trimming removed 4 bases from V and 3 bases from J, with 13 bases in between. Germline lookup yields CDR1 MNHNY and CDR2 SVGAGI (reference sequence). CDR3 coding DNA: TGTGCCAGCAGTTTGGGCGGCTCCTACTACGAGCAGTACTTC. It translates to CASSLGGSYYEQYF.

This chain links TRBV6-5 with TRBJ1-5; 8 bases fit TRBD1. The junction had 3 bases not matched to a gene; V was cut back by 5 bases and J by 6 bases. CDR1 and CDR2 from the germline V gene are MNHEY and SVGAGI. The CDR3 sequence is 13 residues long. CDR3 in DNA: TGTGCCAGCAGTCCAGGGGGCGGTCAGCCCCAGCATTTT. Its protein product is CASSPGGGQPQHF.

This chain joins TRBV4-1 and TRBJ2-3, with 8 bases aligning to TRBD1. The CDR3 is made up of 16 amino acids. Trimming removed 4 bases from V and 0 bases from J; junction bases left unmatched: 6. CDR1 and CDR2 from the germline V gene are MGHRA and YSYEKL. CDR3 amino acids: CASSPRTGTSTDTQYF. Here the CDR3 DNA reads TGCGCCAGCAGCCCTCGGACAGGGACCAGCACAGATACGCAGTATTTT.

This chain joins TRBV6-6 and TRBJ1-6; TRBD1 agrees at 10 bases. Germline trimming cut 6 bases from V and 8 bases from J; bases unmatched to any gene: 10. The CDR3 extends over 16 amino acids. The germline V gene has CDR1 MNHNY and CDR2 SVGAGI (reference sequence). The CDR3: CASSPGQGGFHSPLHF. The CDR3 nucleotides read TGTGCCAGCAGCCCCGGACAGGGGGGTTTTCATTCACCCCTCCACTTT.

The chain couples TRBV5-6 to TRBJ2-1, with TRBD2 identical over 11 bases. CDR3 size: 16 residues. The germline V gene has CDR1 SGHDT and CDR2 YYEEEE. After removal of 4 bases from V and 3 bases from J, the junction contained 6 bases not matched to a gene. CDR3 in DNA: TGTGCCAGCAGCGAACTAGCGGGAGAGATCTACAATGAGCAGTTCTTC. It codes for CASSELAGEIYNEQFF.

This clone was found a few times. The J gene is TRBJ2-7, the V gene TRBV4-2, with no clear D. V was cut by 4 bases and J by 0 bases, with 22 bases left in between. Per the germline V gene, CDR1 is LGHNA and CDR2 is YNFKEQ. This CDR3 is 18 amino acids long. CDR3 sequence: CASSLYLSGGSTSYEQYF. For the CDR3, the DNA is TGTGCCAGCAGCCTTTATTTATCGGGCGGCAGTACCTCCTACGAGCAGTACTTC.

This chain connects TRBV2 to TRBJ1-4, with a weak D call TRBD1 (5 bases). Trimming cost V 7 bases and J 5 bases, with 14 bases left between them. The CDR3 length is 14 residues. Germline V gene data show CDR1 as SNHLY and CDR2 as FYNNEI. CDR3 loop: CASNTGAGNEKLFF. CDR3 sequence (DNA): TGTGCCAGCAATACCGGGGCAGGGAATGAAAAACTGTTTTTT.